This is a list of T cell receptor beta chains from one sample in a study of blood T cell repertoires in COVID-19. Sequencing used immunoSEQ multiplex PCR; TCRdb keeps in-frame clones, though not all of them. The data contain under 250,000 clones, roughly 85% of them seen just once; the ten biggest clones take up 8.5% to 9.5%. Sequenced: PBMCs or T cells enriched from blood (not recorded which). Receptors were obtained from a woman in her forties or fifties with acute COVID-19. The CDR3 runs from the conserved cysteine through the conserved F or W. The D gene is left open where the match is weak. Clone size is not always given. Where it is, it says once, few, many or a class for expanded clones.

d_gene	abundance	v_gene	len	j_gene	CDR3nt	CDR3aa
NA	once	TRBV21-1	22	TRBJ1-1	TGTGCCAGCAGCAAAGGGGGCAGTTTGAAAGATCCTCGAGCTTACATGAACACTGAAGCTTTCTTT	CASSKGGSLKDPRAYMNTEAFF
TRBD1	NA	TRBV12-5	15	TRBJ1-2	TGTGCTAGTGGCCTAGGACAGGGGGCGACCTATGGCTACACCTTC	CASGLGQGATYGYTF
TRBD1	NA	TRBV19	13	TRBJ1-1	TGTGCCAGTAGTAATAGACAGGGCCCTGAAGCTTTCTTT	CASSNRQGPEAFF
TRBD2	NA	TRBV27	22	TRBJ2-6	TGTGCCAGCAGTCCCCTTCTGACTAGCGGGGGGATTGCTGGATCTGGGGCCAACGTCCTGACTTTC	CASSPLLTSGGIAGSGANVLTF
TRBD2	NA	TRBV2	17	TRBJ2-1	TGTGCCAGCAGAGAACTTCTAGCGGGGGGTACCTACAATGAGCAGTTCTTC	CASRELLAGGTYNEQFF
NA	NA	TRBV6-5	15	TRBJ1-5	TGTGCCAGCAGTTACCTCGCGACCGGAGGTCAGCCCCAGCATTTT	CASSYLATGGQPQHF
TRBD1	few	TRBV7-2	14	TRBJ2-7	TGTGCCAGCAGCTTAGTCCTGGACAGGCGCGAGCAGTACTTC	CASSLVLDRREQYF
NA	NA	TRBV30	14	TRBJ2-1	TGTGCCTGGAGTGCTTTATTATCCGAGAATGAGCAGTTCTTC	CAWSALLSENEQFF
NA	NA	TRBV10-1	14	TRBJ2-7	TGCGCCAGCAGTGACAGGGGCAGAGCCTACGAGCAGTACTTC	CASSDRGRAYEQYF
TRBD1	NA	TRBV5-1	15	TRBJ2-7	TGCGCCAGCAGCTCAGAACAGGGACAGGCCCCCGAGCAGTACTTC	CASSSEQGQAPEQYF
NA	NA	TRBV14	18	TRBJ2-6	TGTGCCAGCAGCCAGGGGGGAATCGTAACCGGACTTCCTCGGGTCCTGACTTTC	CASSQGGIVTGLPRVLTF
TRBD1	NA	TRBV2	14	TRBJ1-2	TGTGCCAGCAGTGTTTCAGGGGGGTGGTATGGCTACACCTTC	CASSVSGGWYGYTF
NA	NA	TRBV18	13	TRBJ2-2	TGTGCCAGCTCACCCCTTAGCGCCGGGGAGCTGTTTTTT	CASSPLSAGELFF
NA	NA	TRBV4-1	14	TRBJ1-6	TGCGCCAGCAGCCAAGAACAGTATAATTCACCCCTCCACTTT	CASSQEQYNSPLHF
TRBD1	NA	TRBV18	15	TRBJ1-5	TGTGCCAGCTCACCCGTGGACAGGGGAAATCAGCCCCAGCATTTT	CASSPVDRGNQPQHF
NA	NA	TRBV11-2	15	TRBJ1-4	TGTGCCAGCAGCCCCGGACAGCTAGTGGGGGAAAAACTGTTTTTT	CASSPGQLVGEKLFF
NA	NA	TRBV3-1/TRBV3-2	14	TRBJ2-3	TGTGCCAGCAGCGTCAGATCTAGCACAGATACGCAGTATTTT	CASSVRSSTDTQYF
NA	NA	TRBV7-9	13	TRBJ2-5	TGTGCCAGCCATCCGGATCTCGGAGGGACCCAGTACTTC	CASHPDLGGTQYF
NA	NA	TRBV21-1	13	TRBJ1-2	TGTGCCAGACCTTCTAGGGGCAGCTATGGCTACACCTTC	CARPSRGSYGYTF
NA	NA	TRBV5-1	12	TRBJ1-4	TGCGCCAGCAGAGACAGTTATGAAAAACTGTTTTTT	CASRDSYEKLFF
TRBD2	NA	TRBV3-1/TRBV3-2	15	TRBJ2-5	TGTGCCAGCAGCCAAGCCCCCCTAGCGGGGGGGACCCAGTACTTC	CASSQAPLAGGTQYF
NA	once	TRBV30	14	TRBJ1-5	TGTGCCTGGAGTGGGGCCAGCCGCAATCAGCCCCAGCATTTT	CAWSGASRNQPQHF
NA	NA	TRBV21-1	18	TRBJ1-5	TGTGCCAGCAGTCGAACCGGGGAAGCTCGCCCGTTCAATCAGCCCCAGCATTTT	CASSRTGEARPFNQPQHF
NA	NA	TRBV27	14	TRBJ1-5	TGTGCCAGCAGTTTATACCCGGGAGGTCAGCCCCAGCATTTT	CASSLYPGGQPQHF
NA	NA	TRBV3-1/TRBV3-2	17	TRBJ1-6	TGTGCCAGCAGCCAAGACATGGGGAGCTCCTATAATTCACCCCTCCACTTT	CASSQDMGSSYNSPLHF
NA	NA	TRBV13	13	TRBJ2-1	TGTGCCAGCAGCTTAGGCCTAGTCCATGAGCAGTTCTTC	CASSLGLVHEQFF
NA	NA	TRBV30	15	TRBJ1-2	TGTGCTCACCCGACTGTCGGGGGAGCTAACTATGGCTACACCTTC	CAHPTVGGANYGYTF
TRBD1	NA	TRBV10-1	14	TRBJ1-2	TGCGCCAGCAGCGAAAGACAGGGGAGGGATGGCTACACCTTC	CASSERQGRDGYTF
NA	NA	TRBV5-1	14	TRBJ1-2	TGCGCCAGCAGCTTGGGCCAGGGGAACTATGGCTACACCTTC	CASSLGQGNYGYTF
NA	NA	TRBV2	14	TRBJ1-1	TGTGCCAGCAGTCTCCTCGGGGGGAACACTGAAGCTTTCTTT	CASSLLGGNTEAFF
TRBD1	few	TRBV19	12	TRBJ1-2	TGTGCCAGTAGTTCCCTGGGACAGGGTAACACCTTC	CASSSLGQGNTF
TRBD1	NA	TRBV11-2	14	TRBJ2-7	TGTGCCAGCAGCTTAGGTCAGGGGGCCTACGAGCAGTACTTC	CASSLGQGAYEQYF
TRBD1	NA	TRBV27	13	TRBJ1-5	TGTGCCAGCCGTGGACAGGGAGGGCAGCCCCAGCATTTT	CASRGQGGQPQHF
NA	NA	TRBV5-1	14	TRBJ2-5	TGCGCCAGCAGCTTGTCTTCCAGCCAAGAGACCCAGTACTTC	CASSLSSSQETQYF
NA	NA	TRBV30	12	TRBJ2-3	TGTGCCTGGACGCCAGGGACAGATACGCAGTATTTT	CAWTPGTDTQYF
TRBD2	few	TRBV13	17	TRBJ2-4	TGTGCCAGCAGCCCTTCTGGGTCGGGGGGGGCGAGAAACATTCAGTACTTC	CASSPSGSGGARNIQYF
TRBD2	NA	TRBV9	17	TRBJ2-1	TGTGCCAGCAGCGTAGGACCCAACGGGGGGACCTACAATGAGCAGTTCTTC	CASSVGPNGGTYNEQFF
TRBD1	NA	TRBV5-1	14	TRBJ2-7	TGCGCCAGCAGCCGGGACAGGGTCTTCGACGAGCAGTACTTC	CASSRDRVFDEQYF
TRBD1	NA	TRBV13	13	TRBJ1-2	TGTGCCAGCACCGGACAGGGCCACTATGGCTACACCTTC	CASTGQGHYGYTF
TRBD1	NA	TRBV7-2	14	TRBJ1-1	TGTGCCAGCAGCTTAGGAGACAGGGGCACTGAAGCTTTCTTT	CASSLGDRGTEAFF
NA	few	TRBV4-3	13	TRBJ2-7	TGCGCCAGCAGCCAATTTCGCTCCTACGAGCAGTACTTC	CASSQFRSYEQYF
TRBD1	NA	TRBV19	15	TRBJ1-5	TGTGCCAGTAGTACGCCAGGGGGCGGAAATCAGCCCCAGCATTTT	CASSTPGGGNQPQHF
NA	NA	TRBV4-1	14	TRBJ2-5	TGCGCCAGCAGCCAGGGTGGGCTGCAAGAGACCCAGTACTTC	CASSQGGLQETQYF
TRBD1	NA	TRBV19	14	TRBJ1-4	TGTGCCAGTAGCTCAGGGGGCGTGGGTGAAAAACTGTTTTTT	CASSSGGVGEKLFF
NA	NA	TRBV30	15	TRBJ1-2	TGTGCCTGGGAGGGAGCCCCGGGGTATGTCTATGGCTACACCTTC	CAWEGAPGYVYGYTF
TRBD1	NA	TRBV5-1	17	TRBJ2-5	TGCGCCAGCAGCTTGGACCGACAGGGGTCCACCCCAGAGACCCAGTACTTC	CASSLDRQGSTPETQYF
NA	NA	TRBV18	13	TRBJ1-1	TGTGCCAGCTCAACCAGGGGCGGATATGAAGCTTTCTTT	CASSTRGGYEAFF
TRBD1	NA	TRBV4-3	15	TRBJ2-1	TGCGCCAGCAGCCGAGAGCCCGGGGGACAGGATGAGCAGTTCTTC	CASSREPGGQDEQFF
NA	NA	TRBV27	13	TRBJ2-1	TGTGCCACAGGGGGGCAGGGGTACAATGAGCAGTTCTTC	CATGGQGYNEQFF
TRBD1	NA	TRBV5-1	13	TRBJ1-1	TGCGCCAGCAGCTTTGGGGACAGGGGGCGAGCTTTCTTT	CASSFGDRGRAFF
NA	NA	TRBV5-1	18	TRBJ2-6	TGCGCCAGCAGCTTAGGTCGCCAGGTTGGGCCTGGGGCCAACGTCCTGACTTTC	CASSLGRQVGPGANVLTF
NA	NA	TRBV30	12	TRBJ1-2	TGTGCCTGGAGTTCCGTGACACATGGCTACACCTTC	CAWSSVTHGYTF
NA	once	TRBV20-1	13	TRBJ1-1	TGCAGTGCTAGTGGCAGGGAGGGGCCTGAAGCTTTCTTT	CSASGREGPEAFF
NA	NA	TRBV7-6	15	TRBJ1-3	TGTGCCAGCAGCCTGGACAGAGGGGTCGGAAACACCATATATTTT	CASSLDRGVGNTIYF
NA	NA	TRBV3-1/TRBV3-2	15	TRBJ2-2	TGTGCCAGCAGCCCTCGGAACAGAAACACCGGGGAGCTGTTTTTT	CASSPRNRNTGELFF